These 30 T cell receptor beta chains were all obtained from the same sample, sequenced in a study of shared clonotypes between healthy human individuals. Sequencing used immunoSEQ multiplex PCR; TCRdb keeps in-frame clones, though not all of them. The sample comprises more than 900,000 clones, 70% to 80% of which are singletons, and 0.6% to 0.75% rests with the top ten. Specimen: memory CD4+ T cells from PBMCs. Subset in this sample: CD45RA-negative fraction. The receptors were sampled from a man younger than 35 in good health. Some clones in this sample may be carry-over from other donors' samples.

In this sample, this clone turned up many times. The chain has TRBV7-9 and TRBJ1-2; TRBD1 might be the D (5 bases). The V end lost 7 bases, the J end lost 8 bases, and 14 bases lay between the germline ends. Per germline, CDR1 SEHNR and CDR2 FQNEAQ (reference sequence). The length of the CDR3 is 12 residues. The CDR3 reads CASTQGANGYTF. CDR3 nucleotide sequence: TGTGCCAGCACCCAAGGGGCAAACGGCTACACCTTC.

The chain combines TRBV7-2 with TRBJ2-1; D is possibly TRBD1 or TRBD2 (5 bases each). V was trimmed by 0 bases and J by 9 bases, leaving 9 bases between them. Germline V gene sequence: CDR1 SGHTA, CDR2 FQGNSA. This CDR3 has 13 residues. CDR3 in DNA: TGTGCCAGCAGCTTAGCGGGGGTACCTGAGCAGTTCTTC. Its protein is CASSLAGVPEQFF.

This clone was counted between two and nine times. The sample contains more than one DNA sequence encoding this CDR3. The genes are TRBV2 and TRBJ2-7; tentatively, D is TRBD1 (6 bases). The CDR3 consists of 12 residues. Trimming shortened V by 7 bases and J by 2 bases, and 9 bases separated the two germline ends. The V gene's germline CDR1 is SNHLY and CDR2 FYNNEI. CDR3 coding DNA: TGTGCCAGCACAGCAGGGGCCTACGAGCAGTACTTC. This sequence encodes CASTAGAYEQYF. The full variable domain, with the rest looked up from reference TRBV2 and TRBJ2-7, is EPEVTQTPSHQVTQMGQEVILRCVPISNHLYFYWYRQILGQKVEFLVSFYNNEISEKSEIFDDQFSVERPDGSNFTLKIRSTKLEDSAMYFCASTAGAYEQYFGPGTRLTVT.

The V and J genes are TRBV19 and TRBJ2-7; D tentatively fits TRBD1 or TRBD2 (5 bases each). CDR3 length equals 13 residues. The germline V gene has CDR1 LNHDA and CDR2 SQIVND (reference sequence). V shed 9 bases and J shed 0 bases, with 12 bases lying between them. The CDR3 sequence is CASKGGGSYEQYF. The CDR3 region has the DNA TGTGCCAGCAAAGGTGGGGGCTCCTACGAGCAGTACTTC.

Note on this clone: A read error likely explains this, since a far larger clone differs by one base. The V gene is TRBV29-1, the J gene TRBJ2-7; D is unclear. This CDR3 contains 13 residues. Trimming shortened V by 8 bases and J by 2 bases, and 16 bases separated the two germline ends. Germline V CDR1 and CDR2: SQVTM, ANQGSEA. The DNA of the CDR3 is TGCAGCATTCAACTACGCCCAACCTACGAGCAGTACTTC. Its protein product is CSIQLRPTYEQYF.

In this sample, this clone turned up once. The chain couples TRBV10-3 to TRBJ2-1; 12 bases fit TRBD2. The CDR3 has 15 amino acids. Germline CDR1 ENHRY, CDR2 SYGVKD. The V segment lost 5 bases and the J segment 9 bases; nucleotides outside the gene matches: 8. CDR3 nucleotide sequence: TGTGCCATCAGTTCGACTAGCGGGAGAGGGGGTGAGCAGTTCTTC. This translates into CAISSTSGRGGEQFF.

A remark on this clone: A single base separates this from a much larger clone, so it may be a read error. The sample has other DNA sequences that encode this CDR3 too. The chain employs TRBV30 and TRBJ2-5, with TRBD1 matching 9 bases. The CDR3 covers 13 residues. The germline gives CDR1 GTSNPN, CDR2 SVGIG (reference sequence). The CDR3 here is CARRRTGAGEQYF. CDR3 bases: TGTGCCCGGAGGAGGACAGGGGCGGGTGAGCAGTACTTC.

The gene calls are TRBV25-1 and TRBJ2-1, with D perhaps matching TRBD1 or TRBD2 (5 bases each). Germline-derived CDR1 and CDR2 are MGHDK and SYGVNS. Trimming took off 8 bases at V and 6 bases at J, with 20 bases between the two ends. This CDR3 comprises 15 residues. The CDR3 region is CASVLNGIGGNEQFF. CDR3 DNA: TGTGCCAGCGTCTTGAACGGGATTGGGGGCAATGAGCAGTTCTTC.

This clone was seen once. The genes are TRBV7-8 and TRBJ1-1; D not resolved. In germline, CDR1 is SGHVS, CDR2 FQNEAQ. V gave up 4 bases and J gave up 3 bases, with 9 bases separating them. CDR3 length: 13 residues. The CDR3 DNA reads TGTGCCAGCAGCTGGACGTCGGACACTGAAGCTTTCTTT. Translating it yields CASSWTSDTEAFF.

This chain links TRBV5-5 with TRBJ2-7, with D maybe TRBD1 (6 bases). The CDR3 is 15 amino acids. Germline V lookup: CDR1 SGHKS, CDR2 YYEKEE (reference sequence). Trimming took 1 base from V and 2 from J, leaving 13 bases between them. The CDR3 loop reads CASSLRSGDTYEQYF. The CDR3 region has the DNA TGTGCCAGCAGCTTGAGGTCAGGGGATACCTACGAGCAGTACTTC.

J is TRBJ1-2 and V is TRBV10-3; 7 bases align to TRBD1. Germline assignment: CDR1 ENHRY and CDR2 SYGVKD. V lost 0 bases to trimming and J lost 7 bases; unmatched junction nucleotides: 5. The CDR3 is 14 amino acids. The CDR3 protein is CAISESGQEGGYTF. The CDR3 DNA sequence: TGTGCCATCAGTGAGTCCGGACAGGAGGGTGGCTACACCTTC.

This rearrangement joins TRBV4-2 to TRBJ2-2, with D hard to call. This CDR3 spans 14 amino acids. V lost 3 bases and J lost 1, with 6 bases in between. From germline, CDR1 is LGHNA and CDR2 YNFKEQ. In nucleotides, the CDR3 is TGTGCCAGCAGCCAGTCGGTGAACACCGGGGAGCTGTTTTTT. Protein sequence: CASSQSVNTGELFF.

This chain connects TRBV5-1 to TRBJ2-5; 13 bases fit TRBD2. The trim removed 0 bases at V and 6 bases at J, leaving 8 bases unmatched. This CDR3 region has 17 residues. Per the germline V gene, CDR1 is SGHRS and CDR2 is YFSETQ. The CDR3 loop is CASSLVKGTSGTKTQYF. DNA of the CDR3: TGCGCCAGCAGCTTGGTGAAGGGGACTAGCGGGACAAAGACCCAGTACTTC.

The chain joins TRBV27 to TRBJ2-1; D uncertain. The CDR3 is 13 residues long. The V and J ends lost 3 bases and 8 bases respectively, with 11 bases between them. Germline-derived CDR1 and CDR2 are MNHEY and SMNVEV (reference sequence). The CDR3 bases are TGTGCCAGCAGTTTCACGTACACCCATGAGCAGTTCTTC. Its translation: CASSFTYTHEQFF.

V and J are TRBV10-2 and TRBJ2-2; 10 positions agree with TRBD2. The CDR3 length is 17 residues. The germline gives CDR1 WSHSY, CDR2 SAAADI. With V trimmed by 6 bases and J by 1 base, 8 bases remained unmatched. The CDR3 spells CASRDLIAGGNTGELFF. The CDR3 coding sequence is TGCGCCAGCAGGGATCTAATAGCGGGAGGGAACACCGGGGAGCTGTTTTTT.

This clone was seen at least ten times. The rearrangement uses TRBV7-2 and TRBJ1-4, with 8 bases that match TRBD1. Trimming cost V 8 bases and J 7 bases; bases outside gene matches: 18. The CDR3 spans 17 residues. Germline V gene lookup returns CDR1 SGHTA and CDR2 FQGNSA. Here the CDR3 DNA reads TGTGCCAGCCAAGGGGCAGGGGGCCTACGGACAGGTGAAAAACTGTTTTTT. It encodes CASQGAGGLRTGEKLFF.

This clone was counted between two and nine times. This chain joins TRBV4-2 and TRBJ1-4; no clear D. The CDR3 loop spans 16 amino acids. Per germline, CDR1 LGHNA and CDR2 YNFKEQ. Trimming stripped 0 bases from V and 8 bases from J, with 16 bases between. The CDR3 loop reads CASSQESPGGKEKLFF. The CDR3, as DNA: TGTGCCAGCAGCCAAGAGTCCCCCGGAGGTAAAGAAAAACTGTTTTTT.

As regards this clone: The sample holds other DNA sequences that translate to the same CDR3. The chain couples TRBV19 to TRBJ1-5; D is undetermined. V lost 3 bases and J 4 bases, leaving 4 bases between the germline ends. CDR3 size: 12 residues. Germline CDR1 LNHDA, CDR2 SQIVND (reference sequence). The CDR3 bases are TGTGCCAGTAGTATCAGGAATCAGCCCCAGCATTTT. Translation: CASSIRNQPQHF.

The CDR3 DNA sequence: TGCGCCAGCAGAATGCTAGGGGGCACTGAAGCTTTCTTT. Protein sequence: CASRMLGGTEAFF. The J gene is TRBJ1-1, the V gene TRBV5-1; a weak D match, TRBD1 (6 bases). The CDR3 is 13 residues long. Per the germline V gene, CDR1 is SGHRS and CDR2 is YFSETQ. V shed 5 bases and J shed 4 bases, with 12 bases lying between them.

The rearrangement uses TRBV6-5 and TRBJ1-2; the D gene is possibly TRBD1 (6 bases). The germline CDR1 and CDR2 sequences are MNHEY and SVGAGI. This CDR3 is built from 14 residues. V was pared by 6 bases and J by 4 bases, with 15 bases between. The DNA for the CDR3 is TGTGCCAGCAGCCCAGGGGAAAGAGGCTATGGCTACACCTTC. Its translation: CASSPGERGYGYTF.

The chain links TRBV28 to TRBJ2-5; TRBD2 matches at 8 bases. This CDR3 region has 17 residues. With 2 bases clipped from V and 5 bases from J, the junction kept 13 bases outside the gene matches. Germline CDR1 reads MDHEN; CDR2 reads SYDVKM. CDR3 amino acids: CASSLSSAGGVGETQYF. The CDR3 region has the DNA TGTGCCAGCAGTTTAAGTTCTGCGGGAGGCGTCGGGGAGACCCAGTACTTC.

This clone was observed a few times. An end of the junction differs from the germline gene, which may be a read error. CDR3 nucleotide sequence: TGTGCCAGCAGTCCCGAGGCAGCCCTTTCTGCTCACTTT. This encodes CASSPEAALSAHF. The J gene is TRBJ1-1, the V gene TRBV28; D call uncertain. Germline V CDR1 and CDR2: MDHEN, SYDVKM. The CDR3 runs to 13 residues. The full variable domain, rest sourced from reference TRBV28 and TRBJ1-1, is DVKVTQSSRYLVKRTGEKVFLECVQDMDHENMFWYRQDPGLGLRLIYFSYDVKMKEKGDIPEGYSVSREKKERFSLILESASTNQTSMYLCASSPEAALSAHFGQGTRLTVV.

With regard to this clone: Other DNA sequences in the sample encode the same CDR3. This sequence joins TRBV28 and TRBJ1-5; D uncertain. The CDR3 runs to 12 residues. Trimming removed 1 base at V and 7 bases at J, with 5 bases between. Germline loops: CDR1 MDHEN, CDR2 SYDVKM. The CDR3 is CASSLSGQPQHF. The CDR3 nucleotides read TGTGCCAGCAGTTTATCGGGCCAGCCCCAGCATTTT.

A note on this clone: This CDR3 is also generated by other DNA sequences in the sample. The chain joins TRBV7-2 to TRBJ2-5; D possibly corresponds to TRBD2 (7 bases). The germline V and J ends were trimmed by 5 bases and 5 bases, with 12 bases remaining between them. Germline V gene sequence: CDR1 SGHTA, CDR2 FQGNSA. This CDR3 contains 13 residues. This CDR3 reads CASSPRGGETQYF. The CDR3 DNA reads as TGTGCCAGCAGCCCAAGGGGGGGGGAGACCCAGTACTTC.

For this clone: At the DNA level, this CDR3 is encoded by other sequences in the same sample as well. The chain employs TRBV6-1 and TRBJ2-1; D unclear. CDR3 size: 13 residues. The V and J ends lost 2 bases and 3 bases respectively, with 5 bases between them. Per germline, CDR1 MNHNS and CDR2 SASEGT. The CDR3 coding sequence is TGTGCCAGCAGTGAATCCAGCTACAATGAGCAGTTCTTC. Amino acids: CASSESSYNEQFF.

This clone has ten or more counts. DNA for the CDR3: TGCACCAGCAGCCAAGATAATGGACTAGCGCTGCGCGCCAAAGAAGAGCAGTTCTTC. Encoded protein: CTSSQDNGLALRAKEEQFF. The V call is TRBV1, the J call TRBJ2-1; the table calls TRBD2, which could not be checked here. TRBV1 is reported as a pseudogene. This CDR3 is 19 amino acids long.

V usage is TRBV19 and J usage is TRBJ1-1; 7 nucleotides match TRBD1. CDR1 LNHDA and CDR2 SQIVND come from the germline V gene (reference sequence). This CDR3 spans 14 amino acids. V lost 5 bases to trimming and J lost 3 bases; unmatched junction nucleotides: 6. The CDR3 DNA follows: TGTGCCAGTAGTTTAAACAGGGGTGACACTGAAGCTTTCTTT. This gives the protein CASSLNRGDTEAFF. The variable domain in full, with the rest retrieved from reference TRBV19 and TRBJ1-1, is DGGITQSPKYLFRKEGQNVTLSCEQNLNHDAMYWYRQDPGQGLRLIYYSQIVNDFQKGDIAEGYSVSREKKESFPLTVTSAQKNPTAFYLCASSLNRGDTEAFFGQGTRLTVV.

The chain has TRBV5-5 and TRBJ2-5; perhaps D is TRBD1 or TRBD2 (5 bases each). This CDR3 region has 15 residues. The germline V gene has CDR1 SGHKS and CDR2 YYEKEE (reference sequence). The V end lost 0 bases, the J end lost 4 bases, and 13 bases lay between the germline ends. DNA for the CDR3: TGTGCCAGCAGCTTGGCCGGGGCGGGCACAGAGACCCAGTACTTC. Protein product: CASSLAGAGTETQYF.

The chain has TRBV6-5 and TRBJ1-4; 11 nucleotides agree with TRBD1. From germline, CDR1 is MNHEY and CDR2 SVGAGI. The CDR3 covers 15 residues. Trimming cost V 5 bases and J 11 bases; bases outside gene matches: 10. This chain's CDR3 is CASSLTGTGGRKLFF. Written as DNA, the CDR3 is TGTGCCAGCAGTCTGACCGGGACAGGGGGGAGGAAACTGTTTTTT.

This chain links TRBV6-1 with TRBJ1-2; D is undetermined. The CDR3 has 13 residues. Germline-derived CDR1 and CDR2 are MNHNS and SASEGT. The V and J ends lost 5 bases and 5 bases respectively, with 12 bases between them. The CDR3 region is CASSPITEYGYTF. The CDR3, as DNA: TGTGCCAGCAGTCCAATCACAGAGTATGGCTACACCTTC.